This TCR beta chain appears in the sequencing data of a study of shared clonotypes between healthy human individuals. Study summary: CD4 naive cells filled three plates per donor, CD4 memory three, CD8 naive two and CD8 memory one.

Germline CDR1 is MNHNS and CDR2 is SASEGT. Losses at the gene ends were 10 bases for V and 9 bases for J; bases not matched to a gene: 5. The CDR3 loop spans 12 amino acids. A remark on this clone: Its antigen is still unknown.

Original analysis: ImmunoSEQ supplied junction-only sequences lacking quality scores, so filtering was different. Measured with immunoSEQ multiplex PCR; TCRdb has only the in-frame clones, and not every one. V and J calls and clone size are as listed in that table; D and trimming were resolved from the DNA. The sample shows about 2.1 million clones, 90% to 95% of them seen only once. CD45RO-negative, CCR7-positively selected cells formed the naive CD8 fraction, excluding terminally differentiated effector memory CD45RA+ cells. Study observations and caveats: Genetic and exposure-history diversity was limited by the few donors.

The rearrangement uses TRBV6-1 and TRBJ2-1; 11 bases are shared with TRBD2. This receptor was obtained from a man between 18 and 35 years old in good health. Some clones in this sample may be carry-over from other donors' samples. The sequenced sample was naive CD8+ T cells from PBMCs. The CDR3 here is CATTGLAGEQFF. The CDR3 DNA reads TGTGCCACCACAGGACTAGCGGGTGAGCAGTTCTTC.